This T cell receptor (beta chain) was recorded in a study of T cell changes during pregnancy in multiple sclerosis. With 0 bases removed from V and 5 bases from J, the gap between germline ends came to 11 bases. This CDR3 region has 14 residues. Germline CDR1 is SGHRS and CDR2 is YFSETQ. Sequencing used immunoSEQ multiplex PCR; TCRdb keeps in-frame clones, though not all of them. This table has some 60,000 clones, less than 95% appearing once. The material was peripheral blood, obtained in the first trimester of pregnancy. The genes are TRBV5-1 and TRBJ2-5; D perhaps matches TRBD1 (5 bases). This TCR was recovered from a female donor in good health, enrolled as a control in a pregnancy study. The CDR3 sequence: CASSLGGSGETQYF. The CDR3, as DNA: TGCGCCAGCAGCTTGGGGGGCTCCGGGGAGACCCAGTACTTC.